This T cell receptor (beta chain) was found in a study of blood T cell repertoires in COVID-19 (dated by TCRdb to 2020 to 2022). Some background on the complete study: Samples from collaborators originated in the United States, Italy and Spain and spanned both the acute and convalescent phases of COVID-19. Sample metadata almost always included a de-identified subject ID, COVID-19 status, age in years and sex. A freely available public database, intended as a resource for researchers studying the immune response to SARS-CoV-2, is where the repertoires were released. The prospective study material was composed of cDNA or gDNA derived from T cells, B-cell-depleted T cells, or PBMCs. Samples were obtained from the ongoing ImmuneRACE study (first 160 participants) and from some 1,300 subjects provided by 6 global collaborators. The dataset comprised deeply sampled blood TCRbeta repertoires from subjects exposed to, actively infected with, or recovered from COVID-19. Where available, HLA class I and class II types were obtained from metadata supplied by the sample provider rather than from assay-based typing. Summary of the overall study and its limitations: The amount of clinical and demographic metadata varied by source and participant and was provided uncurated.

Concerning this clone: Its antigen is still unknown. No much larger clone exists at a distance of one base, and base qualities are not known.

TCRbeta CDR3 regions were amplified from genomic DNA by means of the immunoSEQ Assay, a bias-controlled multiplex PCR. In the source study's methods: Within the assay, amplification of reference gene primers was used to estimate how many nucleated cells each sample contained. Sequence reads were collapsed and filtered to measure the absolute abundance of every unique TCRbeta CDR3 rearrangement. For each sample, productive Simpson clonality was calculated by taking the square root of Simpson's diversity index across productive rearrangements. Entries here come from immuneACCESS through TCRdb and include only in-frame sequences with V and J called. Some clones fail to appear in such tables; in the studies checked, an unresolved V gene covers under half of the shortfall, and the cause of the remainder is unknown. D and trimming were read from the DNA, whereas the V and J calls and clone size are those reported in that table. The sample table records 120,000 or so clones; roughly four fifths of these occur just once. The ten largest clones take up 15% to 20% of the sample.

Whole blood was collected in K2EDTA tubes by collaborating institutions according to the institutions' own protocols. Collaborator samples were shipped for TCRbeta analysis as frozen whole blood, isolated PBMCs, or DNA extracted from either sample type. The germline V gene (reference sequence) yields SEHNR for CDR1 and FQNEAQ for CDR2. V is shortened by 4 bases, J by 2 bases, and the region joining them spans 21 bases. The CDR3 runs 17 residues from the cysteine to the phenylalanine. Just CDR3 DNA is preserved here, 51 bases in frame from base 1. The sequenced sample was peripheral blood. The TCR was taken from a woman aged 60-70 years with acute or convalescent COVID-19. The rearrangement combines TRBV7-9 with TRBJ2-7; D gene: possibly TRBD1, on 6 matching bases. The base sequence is TGTGCCAGCAGCTCGGGGACACGGAGCCAAGACGCCTACGAGCAGTACTTC. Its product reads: CASSSGTRSQDAYEQYF.